One and the same sample provided the 22 T cell receptor beta chains below, sequenced in a study of cytomegalovirus exposure and HLA in healthy donors. PCR used 60 Vbeta primers and 13 Jbeta primers. Assay: immunoSEQ multiplex PCR; the TCRdb copy retains only in-frame clones and omits some. The sample yields 160,000 or so clones, roughly 76% seen once. The sequencing input was PBMCs. Every receptor here comes from a woman younger than 35 in good health and CMV-seropositive.

A few counts support this clone. The chain uses TRBV9 and TRBJ1-2, with D tentatively TRBD1 (5 bases). The germline V and J ends were trimmed by 0 bases and 8 bases, with 11 bases remaining between them. The CDR3 is 13 amino acids. The germline V gene has CDR1 SGDLS and CDR2 YYNGEE. This CDR3 reads CASSVATGGGYTF. CDR3 coding DNA: TGTGCCAGCAGCGTAGCTACGGGGGGAGGCTACACCTTC.

The chain has TRBV7-9 and TRBJ2-2, with D hard to call. The CDR3 is 14 residues long. V was pared by 5 bases and J by 5 bases, with 12 bases between. CDR1 is SEHNR, CDR2 FQNEAQ, per germline (reference sequence). The CDR3 here is CASSPTTGTGELFF. The DNA of the CDR3 is TGTGCCAGCAGCCCTACGACTGGTACCGGGGAGCTGTTTTTT.

The rearrangement uses TRBV25-1 and TRBJ2-2; D is possibly TRBD2 (6 bases). V lost 3 bases and J lost 4, with 12 bases in between. The CDR3 has 15 residues. Per germline, CDR1 MGHDK and CDR2 SYGVNS. The CDR3, as DNA: TGTGCCAGCAGTGACGGCGGGGTTCTCACCGGGGAGCTGTTTTTT. Its protein is CASSDGGVLTGELFF. Complete variable domain (other parts from reference TRBV25-1 and TRBJ2-2): EADIYQTPRYLVIGTGKKITLECSQTMGHDKMYWYQQDPGMELHLIHYSYGVNSTEKGDLSSESTVSRIRTEHFPLTLESARPSHTSQYLCASSDGGVLTGELFFGEGSRLTVL.

The V and J genes are TRBV5-6 and TRBJ2-2; 9 bases match TRBD1. The CDR3 has 19 residues. The junction had 14 bases not matched to a gene; V was cut back by 4 bases and J by 1 base. The germline gives CDR1 SGHDT, CDR2 YYEEEE. CDR3: CASSPAGTGWSVNTGELFF. The CDR3, as DNA: TGTGCCAGCAGCCCGGCCGGGACAGGGTGGTCAGTGAACACCGGGGAGCTGTTTTTT.

This clone was seen more than once but under ten times. V is TRBV10-3 and J is TRBJ1-2; 10 bases are shared with TRBD1. V lost 7 bases and J lost 6; bases outside the gene matches: 11. Germline V lookup: CDR1 ENHRY, CDR2 SYGVKD. The CDR3 extends over 15 amino acids. The CDR3 loop reads CAITQPGQGIDGYTF. The CDR3 DNA follows: TGTGCCATCACCCAACCGGGACAGGGGATCGATGGCTACACCTTC.

The chain combines TRBV29-1 with TRBJ1-2, with D unclear. The CDR3 loop spans 11 amino acids. The V gene's germline CDR1 is SQVTM and CDR2 ANQGSEA. V lost 1 base, J lost 4 bases, and 4 bases lay in between. This chain's CDR3 is CSVEGGYGYTF. Written as DNA, the CDR3 is TGCAGCGTTGAAGGAGGCTATGGCTACACCTTC.

V usage is TRBV5-6 and J usage is TRBJ2-7; D may be TRBD2 (7 bases). The V gene's germline CDR1 is SGHDT and CDR2 YYEEEE. V was pared by 4 bases and J by 4 bases, with 18 bases between. The length of the CDR3 is 15 residues. CDR3 region: CASSRRGGRGYEQYF. CDR3 sequence (DNA): TGTGCCAGCAGCCGTCGCGGGGGCCGAGGGTACGAGCAGTACTTC. Full variable domain (rest looked up from reference TRBV5-6 and TRBJ2-7): DAGVTQSPTHLIKTRGQQVTLRCSPKSGHDTVSWYQQALGQGPQFIFQYYEEEERQRGNFPDRFSGHQFPNYSSELNVNALLLGDSALYLCASSRRGGRGYEQYFGPGTRLTVT.

The V call is TRBV27, the J call TRBJ2-3; 12 bases match TRBD2. After removal of 7 bases from V and 4 bases from J, the junction contained 6 bases not matched to a gene. Per germline, CDR1 MNHEY and CDR2 SMNVEV (reference sequence). The CDR3 is made up of 15 amino acids. The chain's CDR3 is CASTPSSGGADTQYF. The CDR3 nucleotides are TGTGCCAGCACCCCGTCTAGCGGGGGGGCAGATACGCAGTATTTT.

The rearrangement joins TRBV13 to TRBJ1-3, with 9 positions matching TRBD1. V was pared by 0 bases and J by 0 bases, with 0 bases of the junction left unmatched. CDR3 size: 16 residues. Germline CDR1 is PRHDT and CDR2 is FYEKMQ (reference sequence). CDR3 sequence (DNA): TGTGCCAGCAGCTTAGGGACAGGGGGCTCTGGAAACACCATATATTTT. This gives the protein CASSLGTGGSGNTIYF.

This clone was recorded once. V and J are TRBV7-2 and TRBJ2-2, with 11 bases matching TRBD2. This CDR3 spans 17 amino acids. Germline assignment: CDR1 SGHTA and CDR2 FQGNSA. Trimming cost V 0 bases and J 4 bases; bases outside gene matches: 4. The CDR3 DNA reads as TGTGCCAGCAGCTTAGCCTTTAGCGGGGGGGCCACCGGGGAGCTGTTTTTT. Protein: CASSLAFSGGATGELFF.

The chain has TRBV7-2 and TRBJ2-1; D is ambiguous. V lost 2 bases and J lost 0, with 11 bases in between. The length of the CDR3 is 16 residues. The germline V gene encodes CDR1 SGHTA and CDR2 FQGNSA. This CDR3 is CASSLFWSGSYNEQFF. The CDR3 bases are TGTGCCAGCAGCTTATTCTGGTCAGGCTCCTACAATGAGCAGTTCTTC.

The chain uses TRBV2 and TRBJ2-2, with 8 bases identical to TRBD2. Germline loops: CDR1 SNHLY, CDR2 FYNNEI. V lost 6 bases to trimming and J lost 6 bases; unmatched junction nucleotides: 9. The CDR3 totals 15 residues. This chain's CDR3 is CASRVPGLDSGELFF. The CDR3 DNA sequence: TGTGCCAGCAGGGTGCCGGGACTAGACTCCGGGGAGCTGTTTTTT.

The count of this clone is one. This sequence joins TRBV5-5 and TRBJ1-3; no clear D. The CDR3 has 16 residues. V lost 2 bases, J lost 0 bases, and 12 bases lay in between. Germline CDR1 and CDR2: SGHKS and YYEKEE (reference sequence). In DNA, the CDR3 is TGTGCCAGCAGCTTCGGGTTTGGGAGCTCTGGAAACACCATATATTTT. It translates to CASSFGFGSSGNTIYF.

This rearrangement joins TRBV6-5 to TRBJ1-2, with D unresolved. The CDR3 covers 15 residues. Germline assignment: CDR1 MNHEY and CDR2 SVGAGI. Trimming left V 8 bases short and J 7 bases short, with 23 bases between. The CDR3 coding sequence is TGTGCCAGCGCCCAAGTAGGAGTCTTCCTGGGTGGCTACACCTTC. This encodes CASAQVGVFLGGYTF.

This clone showed up just once. As DNA, the CDR3 is TGCGCCAGCAGCCAAGGACAGGGGTCCTACAATGAGCAGTTCTTC. This translates into CASSQGQGSYNEQFF. The chain uses TRBV4-3 and TRBJ2-1; 8 positions match TRBD1. The CDR3 has 15 residues. Germline CDR1 and CDR2: LGHNA and YSLEER. V gave up 1 base and J gave up 1 base; unmatched junction bases: 0.

The chain couples TRBV2 to TRBJ2-3, with 12 positions matching TRBD1. Germline V CDR1 and CDR2: SNHLY, FYNNEI. The CDR3 is 16 amino acids. V was pared by 5 bases and J by 4 bases, with 7 bases of the junction left unmatched. In DNA form, the CDR3 reads TGTGCCAGCAGTTTTACCGGGACAGGGGGCGCAGATACGCAGTATTTT. Translated, it gives CASSFTGTGGADTQYF.

This clone has only a few counts. This chain joins TRBV7-8 and TRBJ1-1; D remains ambiguous. V dropped 2 bases and J dropped 0 bases, with 10 bases sitting between them. Germline CDR1 and CDR2: SGHVS and FQNEAQ. CDR3 size: 15 residues. DNA of the CDR3: TGTGCCAGCAGCTTACGATCACAAGTGAACACTGAAGCTTTCTTT. Translated: CASSLRSQVNTEAFF.

This clone was counted once. The V and J genes are TRBV5-1 and TRBJ1-1; no clear D. This CDR3 is 12 amino acids long. The germline V and J ends were trimmed by 2 bases and 8 bases, with 10 bases remaining between them. CDR1 SGHRS and CDR2 YFSETQ come from the germline V gene. The CDR3 sequence is CASSLTPEEAFF. DNA of the CDR3: TGCGCCAGCAGCTTAACGCCAGAAGAAGCTTTCTTT.

V is TRBV7-8 and J is TRBJ2-3; the D gene is possibly TRBD2 (5 bases). Germline V lookup: CDR1 SGHVS, CDR2 FQNEAQ. The CDR3 covers 13 residues. The V gene lost 5 bases and the J gene lost 3 bases, with 9 bases spanning the gap. In nucleotides, the CDR3 is TGTGCCAGCAGCGTCCGGGGAACAGATACGCAGTATTTT. It specifies CASSVRGTDTQYF.

The V and J genes are TRBV5-6 and TRBJ2-3; the match to TRBD1 covers 8 bases. This CDR3 region has 15 residues. In germline, CDR1 is SGHDT, CDR2 YYEEEE. Unmatched junction bases numbered 3, after V lost 0 bases and J lost 3 bases. The CDR3 coding sequence is TGTGCCAGCAGCTTGGCAGGGGGCCCGACAGATACGCAGTATTTT. Translating gives CASSLAGGPTDTQYF.

This clone was observed once. In DNA form, the CDR3 reads TGTGCCAGCAGTGCATGGGCCCAAGAGACCCAGTACTTC. Translated: CASSAWAQETQYF. V usage is TRBV2 and J usage is TRBJ2-5, with D unclear. The V and J ends lost 4 bases and 1 base respectively, with 7 bases between them. This CDR3 spans 13 amino acids. The germline V gene has CDR1 SNHLY and CDR2 FYNNEI.

The chain recombines TRBV5-6 with TRBJ1-6; no clear D. Germline V gene lookup returns CDR1 SGHDT and CDR2 YYEEEE. The CDR3 spans 16 residues. Trimming shortened V by 0 bases and J by 4 bases, and 11 bases separated the two germline ends. The CDR3 sequence is CASSLGREVYNSPLHF. For the CDR3, the DNA is TGTGCCAGCAGCTTGGGGAGGGAGGTATATAATTCACCCCTCCACTTT.